The clone carrying this T cell receptor beta chain was found many times. The antigen is not known. The time point denotes: sample taken at primary tumor resection. Samples were obtained from about 75 donors, all untreated early-stage non-small cell lung cancer patients. This CDR3 region has 14 residues. Looked up from germline, CDR1 is LGHNT and CDR2 is FRNRAP. V was pared by 0 bases and J by 5 bases, with 8 bases between. The data derive from a study of spatial heterogeneity in lung cancer. Study-level information: The mean occurrence of each unique TCR and UMI combination in raw reads exceeded 9.5. Study results and caveats: Alpha chains reached an estimated coverage of around 6.5% of tumor T cells, and beta chains 13% to 15%. Tumors with more nonsynonymous mutations had more expanded intratumoral alpha and beta TCRs.

TCRdb recomputed calls from the 5' RACE reads with MiXCR, one row per CDR3 protein. The table includes more than 8,000 distinct CDR3 sequences, about 11% detected once. The specimen comprised lung tumor tissue, sampled at surgery. The chain links TRBV12-5 to TRBJ1-5, with a tentative D call TRBD1 (5 bases). This receptor was obtained from a female donor with early-stage non-small cell lung cancer. CDR3 coding DNA: TGTGCTAGTGGTTTGGTGGAGGGGTATCAGCCCCAGCATTTT. Translation gives CASGLVEGYQPQHF.